This note documents a single TCR beta chain sequence. The data were obtained in a study of blood T cell repertoires in COVID-19. Study at large: The samples span acute and convalescent COVID-19 from the United States, Italy and Spain. In each case, the material was cDNA or gDNA derived from T cells, B-cell-depleted T cells, or PBMCs.

The V gene lost 0 bases and the J gene lost 4 bases, with 4 bases spanning the gap. The CDR3 has 13 amino acids. As originally analysed: Reference gene primer amplification gave estimated nucleated cell counts. Assay: immunoSEQ multiplex PCR; the TCRdb copy retains only in-frame clones and omits some. That table is the source of V, J and clone size, and D and trimming were worked out from the DNA. The data hold some 130,000 clones, with approximately 80% observed a single time. The chain couples TRBV12-3 or TRBV12-4 to TRBJ1-5; D is unclear. The sequencing input was peripheral blood. This TCR was sampled from a man in his 70s with acute or convalescent COVID-19. In DNA, the CDR3 is TGTGCCAGCAGTTTAGCTTTAAATCAGCCCCAGCATTTT. As protein: CASSLALNQPQHF.